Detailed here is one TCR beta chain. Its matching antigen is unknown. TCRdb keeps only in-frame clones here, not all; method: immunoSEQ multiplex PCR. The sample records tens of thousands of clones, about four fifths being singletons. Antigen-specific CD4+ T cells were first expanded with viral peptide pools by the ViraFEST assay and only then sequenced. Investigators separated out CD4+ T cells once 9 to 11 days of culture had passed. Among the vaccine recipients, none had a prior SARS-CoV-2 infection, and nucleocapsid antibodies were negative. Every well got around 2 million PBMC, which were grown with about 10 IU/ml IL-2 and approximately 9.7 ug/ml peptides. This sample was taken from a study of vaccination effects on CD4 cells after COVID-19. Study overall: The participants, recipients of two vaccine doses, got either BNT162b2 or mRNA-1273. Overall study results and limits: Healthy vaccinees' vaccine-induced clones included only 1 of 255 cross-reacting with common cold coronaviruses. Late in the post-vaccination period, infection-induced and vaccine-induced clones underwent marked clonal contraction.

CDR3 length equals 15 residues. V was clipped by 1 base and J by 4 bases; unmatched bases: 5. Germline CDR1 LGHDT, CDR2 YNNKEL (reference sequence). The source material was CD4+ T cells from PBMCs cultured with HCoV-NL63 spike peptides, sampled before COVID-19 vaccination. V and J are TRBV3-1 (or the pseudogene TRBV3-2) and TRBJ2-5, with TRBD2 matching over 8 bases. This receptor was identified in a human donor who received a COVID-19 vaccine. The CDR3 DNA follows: TGTGCCAGCAGCCAAGTAGGAGCGGGGGTAGAGACCCAGTACTTC. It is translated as CASSQVGAGVETQYF.